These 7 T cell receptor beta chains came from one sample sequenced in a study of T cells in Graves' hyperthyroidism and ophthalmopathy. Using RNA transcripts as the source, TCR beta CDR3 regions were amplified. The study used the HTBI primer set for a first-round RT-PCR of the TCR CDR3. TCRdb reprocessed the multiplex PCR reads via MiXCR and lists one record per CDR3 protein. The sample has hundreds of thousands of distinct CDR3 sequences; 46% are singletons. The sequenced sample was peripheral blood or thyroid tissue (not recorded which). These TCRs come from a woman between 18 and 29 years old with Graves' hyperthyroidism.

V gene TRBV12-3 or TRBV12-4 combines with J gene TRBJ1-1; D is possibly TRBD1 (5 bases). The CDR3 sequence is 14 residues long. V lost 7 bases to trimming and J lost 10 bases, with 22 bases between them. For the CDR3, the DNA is TGTGCCAGCACTCTACGCGGGACCACCTCTGGAGCTTTCTTT. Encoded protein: CASTLRGTTSGAFF.

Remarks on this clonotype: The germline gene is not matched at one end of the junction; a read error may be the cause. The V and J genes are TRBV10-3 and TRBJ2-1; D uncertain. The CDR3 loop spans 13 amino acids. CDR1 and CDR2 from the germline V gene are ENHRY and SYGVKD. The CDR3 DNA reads TGTGCCAGCAGTTACGTCCCTTGGGATGAGCAGTTCTTC. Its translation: CASSYVPWDEQFF.

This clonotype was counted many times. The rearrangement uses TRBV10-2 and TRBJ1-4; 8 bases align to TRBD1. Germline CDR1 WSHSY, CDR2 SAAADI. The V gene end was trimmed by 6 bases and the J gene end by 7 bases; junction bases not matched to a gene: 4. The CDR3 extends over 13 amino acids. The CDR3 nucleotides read TGCGCCAGCAGCCGACAGGGGAGTGAAAAACTGTTTTTT. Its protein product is CASSRQGSEKLFF.

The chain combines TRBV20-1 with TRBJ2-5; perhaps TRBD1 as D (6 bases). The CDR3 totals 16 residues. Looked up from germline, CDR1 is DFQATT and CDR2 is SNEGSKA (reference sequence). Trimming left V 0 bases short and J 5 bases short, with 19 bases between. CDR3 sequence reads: CSARDQSPGQLETQYF. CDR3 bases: TGCAGTGCTAGAGATCAGAGTCCCGGACAGTTGGAGACCCAGTACTTC.

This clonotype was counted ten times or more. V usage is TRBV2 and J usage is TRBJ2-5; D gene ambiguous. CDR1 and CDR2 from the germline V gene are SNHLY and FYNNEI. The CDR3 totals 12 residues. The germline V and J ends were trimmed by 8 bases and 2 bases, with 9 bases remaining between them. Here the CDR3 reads CASGVLQETQYF. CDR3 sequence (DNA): TGTGCCAGCGGAGTCCTGCAAGAGACCCAGTACTTC.

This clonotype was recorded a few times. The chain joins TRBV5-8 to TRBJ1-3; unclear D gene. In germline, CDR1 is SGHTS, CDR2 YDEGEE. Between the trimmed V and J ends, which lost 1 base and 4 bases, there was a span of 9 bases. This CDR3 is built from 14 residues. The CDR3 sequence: CASSLQMGGNTIYF. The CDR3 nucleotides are TGTGCCAGCAGCTTGCAGATGGGGGGAAACACCATATATTTT. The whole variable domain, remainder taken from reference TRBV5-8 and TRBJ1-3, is EAGVTQSPTHLIKTRGQQATLRCSPISGHTSVYWYQQALGLGLQFLLWYDEGEERNRGNFPPRFSGRQFPNYSSELNVNALELEDSALYLCASSLQMGGNTIYFGEGSWLTVV.

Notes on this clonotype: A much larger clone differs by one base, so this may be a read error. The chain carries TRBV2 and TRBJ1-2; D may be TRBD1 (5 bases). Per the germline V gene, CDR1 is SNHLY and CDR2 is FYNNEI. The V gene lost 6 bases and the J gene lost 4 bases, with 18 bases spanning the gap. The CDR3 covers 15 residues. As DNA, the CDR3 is TGTGCCAGCAGCCTAGGTCCCAGGGCCCCCTATGGCTACACCTTC. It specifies CASSLGPRAPYGYTF.